The 7 T cell receptor beta chains given below trace back to one sample, sequenced in a study of blood T cells in healthy people across ages. Next came a second PCR, run for about 7 to 12 cycles, which used a sample-barcoded 5' primer along with a J-beta primer mix. Using its own MiXCR run on the 5' RACE reads, TCRdb lists one record per CDR3 protein. The top ten hold approximately 13% of the sample, which has 600,000 to 800,000 distinct CDR3 sequences, roughly half seen once. The sequencing sample was made of blood. Receptors originate from a woman older than 75 in good health.

The V and J genes are TRBV2 and TRBJ1-2, with 9 bases aligning to TRBD1. CDR1 and CDR2 (germline): SNHLY, FYNNEI. J lost 3 bases, V lost 6 bases, and 5 bases had no gene match. This CDR3 is 14 amino acids long. CDR3 in DNA: TGTGCCAGCAGCCACAGGGGGCGGGACTATGGCTACACCTTC. It is translated as CASSHRGRDYGYTF.

In regard to this clonotype: Sequence at one end of the junction differs from germline and may be a read error. The chain carries TRBV4-2 and TRBJ1-6; tentative D call: TRBD1 (5 bases). The CDR3 covers 16 residues. The germline V gene encodes CDR1 LGHNA and CDR2 YNFKEQ. The DNA of the CDR3 is TGTGCCAGTAGCCAAGAGGGTACCAGGGATAATTCACCCCTCCACTTT. This encodes CASSQEGTRDNSPLHF.

The genes are TRBV2 and TRBJ2-7; TRBD2 aligns across 8 bases. CDR3 length: 15 residues. The V gene's germline CDR1 is SNHLY and CDR2 FYNNEI. Losses at the gene ends were 2 bases for V and 2 bases for J; bases not matched to a gene: 5. The CDR3 DNA reads TGTGCCAGCAGTGAACCGGGACTAGGGGCCTACGAGCAGTACTTC. Amino acids: CASSEPGLGAYEQYF.

This clonotype was observed a few times. The V call is TRBV27, the J call TRBJ1-1; 11 nucleotides line up with TRBD1. Germline CDR1 and CDR2: MNHEY and SMNVEV (reference sequence). With 4 bases clipped from V and 0 bases from J, the junction kept 1 base outside the gene matches. The CDR3 runs to 15 residues. This CDR3 is CASSWDRGLNTEAFF. The CDR3 nucleotides are TGTGCCAGCAGTTGGGACAGGGGGTTGAACACTGAAGCTTTCTTT.

The genes are TRBV15 and TRBJ2-7; 9 positions agree with TRBD1. The J call is uncertain, as TRBJ2-5 better fits the DNA end. CDR1 and CDR2 (germline): LNHNV, YYDKDF (reference sequence). This CDR3 is 15 amino acids long. The CDR3 sequence: CATSRKNRGLETQYF. For the CDR3, the DNA is TGTGCCACCAGCAGAAAAAACAGGGGGCTGGAGACCCAGTACTTC.

The chain combines TRBV24-1 with TRBJ2-7; TRBD2 agrees at 8 bases. The length of the CDR3 is 18 residues. Germline V lookup: CDR1 KGHDR, CDR2 SFDVKD. V lost 8 bases to trimming and J lost 7 bases; unmatched junction nucleotides: 24. The CDR3 region has the DNA TGTGCCACCACCCTCCCGATGGAGCGGGAGAATGTTGGCAATGAGCAGTACTTC. This translates into CATTLPMERENVGNEQYF.

This rearrangement joins TRBV20-1 to TRBJ2-7, with D hard to call. V was cut by 3 bases and J by 3 bases, with 9 bases left in between. CDR1 is DFQATT, CDR2 SNEGSKA, per germline (reference sequence). There are 12 residues in the CDR3. The CDR3 coding sequence is TGCAGTGCTAGGTTTAGGAGCTACGAGCAGTACTTC. Protein sequence: CSARFRSYEQYF.